The entry below describes one TCR beta chain. Its target is not known. Researchers picked out CD4+ and CD8+ T cells from PBMCs by sorting. Once RNA had been extracted, it was reverse transcribed into cDNA to act as the sequencing template. TCRdb's table, derived via immunoSEQ multiplex PCR, lists solely in-frame clones and lacks some. The sample carries roughly 65,000 clones, about 44% recorded once. This sample was included in a study of CD8+ T cells in alopecia areata. As for the study in general: Patients received oral tofacitinib, 5 to 10 mg twice daily, for moderate-to-severe alopecia areata. The study, taken as a whole, reports: Affected lesional scalp, above all in alopecia totalis/universalis, was more clonal than normal scalp. Shared TCR sequences were less clear between patients than in mice, possibly partly from HLA diversity.

Germline V gene lookup returns CDR1 MGHDK and CDR2 SYGVNS. The CDR3 contains 13 residues. With 0 bases removed from V and 7 bases from J, the gap between germline ends came to 10 bases. The sequence was obtained from a human donor with alopecia areata. The gene calls are TRBV25-1 and TRBJ2-7; D ambiguous. This material consisted of CD8+ T cells sorted from blood, taken at week 0. CDR3 residues: CASSEYVSGEQYF. The CDR3 DNA sequence: TGTGCCAGCAGTGAATACGTCTCCGGGGAGCAGTACTTC.